The clone carrying this T cell receptor (beta chain) was picked up a small number of times. Its antigen remains unidentified. Here immunoSEQ multiplex PCR was the method, and the copy in TCRdb shows in-frame clones only, minus some. Of 84,000 or so clones in the sample, about 80% are singletons; the top ten hold 13% to 15%. The sample is drawn from a study of radiotherapy plus CTLA-4 blockade in lung cancer. Study information: Objective responses occurred in 18% of patients; roughly 30% had disease control. Points from the study as a whole: Clones of tumor-derived TCRs expanded in blood after radiotherapy plus ipilimumab.

The junction had 9 bases not matched to a gene; V was cut back by 2 bases and J by 10 bases. CDR3 length equals 16 residues. Germline V gene sequence: CDR1 SGHVS, CDR2 FQNEAQ. The specimen comprised peripheral blood, sampled from a patient treated with radiotherapy plus ipilimumab. The sequence was obtained from a human donor with non-small cell lung cancer that progressed on radiotherapy plus ipilimumab. J is TRBJ1-6 and V is TRBV7-8, with 9 nucleotides matching TRBD1. The CDR3 sequence: CASSLTPGTGISPLHF. For the CDR3, the DNA is TGTGCCAGCAGCTTAACCCCCGGGACAGGGATCTCACCCCTCCACTTT. The full variable domain, its missing parts supplied by reference TRBV7-8 and TRBJ1-6, is GAGVSQSPRYKVAKRGQDVALRCDPISGHVSLFWYQQALGQGPEFLTYFQNEAQLDKSGLPSDRFFAERPEGSVSTLKIQRTQQEDSAVYLCASSLTPGTGISPLHFGNGTRLTVT.